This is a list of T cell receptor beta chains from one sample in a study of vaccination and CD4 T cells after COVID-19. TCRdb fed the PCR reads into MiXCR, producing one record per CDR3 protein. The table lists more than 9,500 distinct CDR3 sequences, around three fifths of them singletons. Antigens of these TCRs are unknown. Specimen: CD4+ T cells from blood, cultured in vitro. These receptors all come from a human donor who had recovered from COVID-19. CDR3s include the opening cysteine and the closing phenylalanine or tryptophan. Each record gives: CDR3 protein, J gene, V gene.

CDR3 protein: CASSDSSGKRASGIQYF
J gene: TRBJ2-4
V gene: TRBV2

CDR3 protein: CSAADRMGAFF
J gene: TRBJ1-1
V gene: TRBV20-1

CDR3 protein: CASTPLRGRTNTEAFF
J gene: TRBJ1-1
V gene: TRBV7-6

CDR3 protein: CATSDPRQGGTGELFF
J gene: TRBJ2-2
V gene: TRBV24-1

CDR3 protein: CASSRGGDTQYF
J gene: TRBJ2-3
V gene: TRBV5-1

CDR3 protein: CAISSGGGNQPQHF
J gene: TRBJ1-5
V gene: TRBV10-3

CDR3 protein: CASSPRLDSPLHF
J gene: TRBJ1-6
V gene: TRBV18

CDR3 protein: CSASAPAGGLNEQFF
J gene: TRBJ2-1
V gene: TRBV20-1

CDR3 protein: CASNPGQGNSPLHF
J gene: TRBJ1-6
V gene: TRBV12-3/TRBV12-4

CDR3 protein: CASSLGGVNYGYTF
J gene: TRBJ1-2
V gene: TRBV28

CDR3 protein: CSALGGYTQSNQPQHF
J gene: TRBJ1-5
V gene: TRBV20-1

CDR3 protein: CASSNYGTGASYEQYF
J gene: TRBJ2-7
V gene: TRBV5-5

CDR3 protein: CASSLTGNNSPLHF
J gene: TRBJ1-6
V gene: TRBV5-5

CDR3 protein: CASRPGGRAGHGYTF
J gene: TRBJ1-2
V gene: TRBV6-1

CDR3 protein: CASSTAGTSGRGVNEQFF
J gene: TRBJ2-1
V gene: TRBV7-2

CDR3 protein: CASSLGTDGVYF
J gene: TRBJ2-3
V gene: TRBV7-3

CDR3 protein: CSAREREYGELFF
J gene: TRBJ2-2
V gene: TRBV20-1

CDR3 protein: CASSLTPGYYGYTF
J gene: TRBJ1-2
V gene: TRBV7-2

CDR3 protein: CSAMGGFYNSPLHF
J gene: TRBJ1-6
V gene: TRBV20-1

CDR3 protein: CASSYQGQVVYEQYF
J gene: TRBJ2-7
V gene: TRBV7-2

CDR3 protein: CASSSPGSETYEQYF
J gene: TRBJ2-7
V gene: TRBV7-2

CDR3 protein: CASSRPGGYEQYF
J gene: TRBJ2-7
V gene: TRBV12-3/TRBV12-4

CDR3 protein: CASSKGPLQGRTEAFF
J gene: TRBJ1-1
V gene: TRBV19

CDR3 protein: CASTRQGNQPQHF
J gene: TRBJ1-5
V gene: TRBV2

CDR3 protein: CSARGDRGQGQYF
J gene: TRBJ2-3
V gene: TRBV20-1

CDR3 protein: CASNDPGGYGYTF
J gene: TRBJ1-2
V gene: TRBV2

CDR3 protein: CASRQGVEATQYF
J gene: TRBJ2-5
V gene: TRBV2

CDR3 protein: CASSRGGGITDTQYF
J gene: TRBJ2-3
V gene: TRBV7-2

CDR3 protein: CASSPNHCQAEQYF
J gene: TRBJ2-7
V gene: TRBV23-1

CDR3 protein: CATTQDMGTDTQYF
J gene: TRBJ2-3
V gene: TRBV2

CDR3 protein: CATSDRGQSLYEQFF
J gene: TRBJ2-1
V gene: TRBV24-1

CDR3 protein: CSATPRRGPYEQYFGPGNQPQHF
J gene: TRBJ1-5
V gene: TRBV20-1

CDR3 protein: CASSPGVPYEQYF
J gene: TRBJ2-7
V gene: TRBV18

CDR3 protein: CASKRTSGNQETQYF
J gene: TRBJ2-5
V gene: TRBV2

CDR3 protein: CASSQGGYGYTF
J gene: TRBJ1-2
V gene: TRBV14

CDR3 protein: CASCQASSYEQYF
J gene: TRBJ2-7
V gene: TRBV6-1

CDR3 protein: CASSLVAGYQPQHF
J gene: TRBJ1-5
V gene: TRBV7-8

CDR3 protein: CASTPGTGVMETQYF
J gene: TRBJ2-5
V gene: TRBV19

CDR3 protein: CASSPSGDNSPLHF
J gene: TRBJ1-6
V gene: TRBV12-3/TRBV12-4

CDR3 protein: CASSLGDLNTEAFF
J gene: TRBJ1-1
V gene: TRBV12-3/TRBV12-4

CDR3 protein: CASSLVREIGELFF
J gene: TRBJ2-2
V gene: TRBV7-2

CDR3 protein: CASSLYFGAEEKLFF
J gene: TRBJ1-4
V gene: TRBV7-2

CDR3 protein: CASSEWTGATGELFF
J gene: TRBJ2-2
V gene: TRBV2

CDR3 protein: CASSYGGELFF
J gene: TRBJ2-2
V gene: TRBV7-3

CDR3 protein: CASSYWYEQFF
J gene: TRBJ2-1
V gene: TRBV6-2/TRBV6-3

CDR3 protein: CAWGIAGGVNEQFF
J gene: TRBJ2-1
V gene: TRBV30

CDR3 protein: CASSSTGGSNYGYTF
J gene: TRBJ1-2
V gene: TRBV28

CDR3 protein: CASSRGGPNEKLFF
J gene: TRBJ1-4
V gene: TRBV4-2

CDR3 protein: CASSLWPYGYTF
J gene: TRBJ1-2
V gene: TRBV28

CDR3 protein: CSARQLAGRDYEQYF
J gene: TRBJ2-7
V gene: TRBV20-1

CDR3 protein: CASSSETGSTEAFF
J gene: TRBJ1-1
V gene: TRBV19

CDR3 protein: CAIRPAPRNSPLHF
J gene: TRBJ1-6
V gene: TRBV10-3

CDR3 protein: CGAGRQRTTEAFF
J gene: TRBJ1-1
V gene: TRBV20-1